The clone carrying this T cell receptor beta chain was seen a handful of times. Patients were excluded for uncontrolled infection, other autoimmune disease, pregnancy or lactation. Diagnoses were made from clinical symptoms, serum measures (thyroxine and TRAb), thyroid ultrasound and orbital computed tomography. The sample belongs to a study of T cells in Graves' hyperthyroidism and ophthalmopathy. Germline V gives CDR1 LGHNA, CDR2 YNFKEQ. The CDR3 covers 14 residues. The V end lost 0 bases, the J end lost 4 bases, and 7 bases lay between the germline ends. TCR beta CDR3 sequences were amplified from RNA transcripts. The study used the HTBI primer set for a first-round RT-PCR of the TCR CDR3. TCRdb reprocessed the multiplex PCR reads via MiXCR and lists one record per CDR3 protein. The repertoire holds about 770,000 distinct CDR3 sequences, with about 17% as singletons.

This TCR was sampled from a woman aged 45-60 years with Graves' hyperthyroidism that later progressed to Graves' ophthalmopathy. The rearrangement uses TRBV4-2 and TRBJ2-1; no clear D. The material sequenced was blood. CDR3 sequence: CASSQDAKYNEQFF. The CDR3 DNA is TGTGCCAGCAGCCAAGACGCTAAGTACAATGAGCAGTTCTTC.